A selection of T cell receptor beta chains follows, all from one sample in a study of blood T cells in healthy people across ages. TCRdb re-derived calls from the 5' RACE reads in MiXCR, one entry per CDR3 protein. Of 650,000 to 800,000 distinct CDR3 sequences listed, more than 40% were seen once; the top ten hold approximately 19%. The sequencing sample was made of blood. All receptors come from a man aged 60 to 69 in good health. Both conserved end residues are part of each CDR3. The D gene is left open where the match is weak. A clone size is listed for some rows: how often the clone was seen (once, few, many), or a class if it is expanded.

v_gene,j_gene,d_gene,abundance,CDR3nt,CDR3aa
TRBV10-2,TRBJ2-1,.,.,TGCGCCAGCAGTGAGTCGCTACTAGTTGTGGAGACCCAGTTCTTC,CASSESLLVVETQFF
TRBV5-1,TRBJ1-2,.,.,TGCGCCAGCAGCTTTGACCTGCAGGGAGGTAGTGGCTACACCTTC,CASSFDLQGGSGYTF
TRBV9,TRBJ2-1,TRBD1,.,TGTGCCAGCAGCCGACAGGGGGCCAGCTCCTACAATGAGCAGTTCTTC,CASSRQGASSYNEQFF
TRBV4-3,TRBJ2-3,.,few,TGCGCCAGCAGCAGCCGCGGGACCCCGGGGACAGATACGCAGTATTTT,CASSSRGTPGTDTQYF
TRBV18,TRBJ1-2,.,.,TGTGCCAGCTCCCCCCGGGGGGGAGACGGCTATGGCTACACCTTC,CASSPRGGDGYGYTF
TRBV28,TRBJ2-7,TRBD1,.,TGTGCCAGCAGTTCTCGACAGGGTTTAGTCTCCTACGAGCAGTACTTC,CASSSRQGLVSYEQYF
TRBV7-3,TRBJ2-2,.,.,TGTGCCAGCAGCCTCGGACAGAAAAACACCGGGGAGCTGTTTTTT,CASSLGQKNTGELFF
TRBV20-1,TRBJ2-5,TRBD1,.,TGCAGTGCTAGAGATATAGTGGACAGGGTGACCCAGTACTTC,CSARDIVDRVTQYF
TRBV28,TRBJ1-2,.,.,TGTGCCAGCAGTTTTACAGGCAATAACTATGGCTACACCTTC,CASSFTGNNYGYTF
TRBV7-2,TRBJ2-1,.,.,TGTGCCAGCAAAGACTCGTCGACGTACAATGAGCAGTTCTTC,CASKDSSTYNEQFF
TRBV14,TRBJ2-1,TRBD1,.,TGTGCCAGCAGCCAAAACAGGGGGCACGAGCAGTTCTTC,CASSQNRGHEQFF
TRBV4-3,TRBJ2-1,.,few,TGCGCCAGCAGCCACAGACGGGCAGGGGTAGGCAATGAGCAGTTCTTC,CASSHRRAGVGNEQFF
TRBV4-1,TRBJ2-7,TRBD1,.,TGCGCCAGCAGCTACCGGGACAGGGATGACGAGCAGTACTTC,CASSYRDRDDEQYF
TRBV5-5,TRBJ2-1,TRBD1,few,TGTGCCAGCAGCTTTGAGGGACAGGAGTACAATGAGCAGTTCTTC,CASSFEGQEYNEQFF
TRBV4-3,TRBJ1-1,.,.,TGCGCCAGCAGCCAACAGACAGAGAAGAACACTGAAGCTTTCTTT,CASSQQTEKNTEAFF
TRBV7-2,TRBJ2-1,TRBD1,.,TGTGCCAGCAGGGGGACAGTTTACAATGAGCAGTTCTTC,CASRGTVYNEQFF
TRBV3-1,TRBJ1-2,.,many,TGTGCCAGCAGCCTTAACAGGGATCATGGCTACACCTTC,CASSLNRDHGYTF
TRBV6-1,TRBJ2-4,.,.,TGTGCCAGCAATCCCTCGGGGGATTTAGCCAAAAACATTCAGTACTTC,CASNPSGDLAKNIQYF
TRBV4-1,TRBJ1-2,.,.,TGCGCCAGCAGCCAAGATACGGGGGTTGGCTATGGCTACACCTTC,CASSQDTGVGYGYTF
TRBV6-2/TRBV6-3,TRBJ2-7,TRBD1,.,TGTGCCAGCAGTTCCCCGGGACAGGGGGCCGGCTACGAGCAGTACTTC,CASSSPGQGAGYEQYF
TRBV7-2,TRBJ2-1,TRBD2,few,TGTGCCAGCGGAAAAAGCGGGGGGGTAGGCAATGAGCAGTTCTTC,CASGKSGGVGNEQFF
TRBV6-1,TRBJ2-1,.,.,TGTGCCAGCAGTGACAACTACCTTTCCTACAATGAGCAGTTCTTC,CASSDNYLSYNEQFF
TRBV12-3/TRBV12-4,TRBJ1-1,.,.,TGTGCCAGCAGTGACACAGGGCTCTCTGAAGCTTTCTTT,CASSDTGLSEAFF
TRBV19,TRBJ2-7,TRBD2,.,TGTGCCAGTAGTCTAGCGGGGCGGAGTGAGCAGTACTTC,CASSLAGRSEQYF
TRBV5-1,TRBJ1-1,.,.,TGCGCCAGCAGCTTGGACCCGAACACTGAAGCTTTCTTT,CASSLDPNTEAFF
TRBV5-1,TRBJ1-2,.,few,TGCGCCAGCAGCCCCTCTTGGGGGTCTAACTATGGCTACACCTTC,CASSPSWGSNYGYTF
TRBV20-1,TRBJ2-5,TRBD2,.,TGCAGTGTTTCGACTAGCGGGGGGTTTCAAGAGACCCAGTACTTC,CSVSTSGGFQETQYF
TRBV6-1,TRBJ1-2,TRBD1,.,TGTGCCACCAAGGGGGCCAGTTTCGCCAGGGGACCAGAGTATGGCTACACCTTC,CATKGASFARGPEYGYTF
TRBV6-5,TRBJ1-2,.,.,TGTGCCAGCAGTGGGTTGGGGCAGGCCCCTGGCTACACCTTC,CASSGLGQAPGYTF
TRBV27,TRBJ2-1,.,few,TGTGCCAGCACCGCCCGCGGGCACTACAATGAGCAGTTCTTC,CASTARGHYNEQFF
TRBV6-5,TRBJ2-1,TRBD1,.,TGTGCCAGCAGAAACACAGGGGTTTATGAGCAGTTCTTC,CASRNTGVYEQFF
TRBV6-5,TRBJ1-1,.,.,TGTGCCAGCAGTTACTCGATTCTTATAAACACTGAAGCTTTCTTT,CASSYSILINTEAFF
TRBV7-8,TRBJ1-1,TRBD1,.,TGTGCCAGCAGCTCGGGACAGGGGGTAATGAACACTGAAGCTTTCTTT,CASSSGQGVMNTEAFF
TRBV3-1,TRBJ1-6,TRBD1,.,TGTGCCAGCAGCTCGGACAGGGGAGGCTCACCCCTCCACTTT,CASSSDRGGSPLHF
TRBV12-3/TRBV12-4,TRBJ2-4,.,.,TGTGCCAGCAGTTCCCGGACAGTAAGAGCACTACAGTACTTC,CASSSRTVRALQYF
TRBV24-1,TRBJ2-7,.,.,TGTGCCACCAGTTCCTACGGGAGCGAGCAGTACTTC,CATSSYGSEQYF
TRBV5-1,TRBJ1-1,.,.,TGCGCCAGCAGCTTGACGGCAGGGACTAACACTGAAGCTTTCTTT,CASSLTAGTNTEAFF
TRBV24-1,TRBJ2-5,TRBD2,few,TGTGCCACCAGTGCCGGGACTAGCGGGGGGGCTGGAGAGACCCAGTACTTC,CATSAGTSGGAGETQYF
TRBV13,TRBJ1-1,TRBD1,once,TGTGCCAGCAGCCAAGGCCCCACAGGGGGGTGGACTGAAGCTTTCTTT,CASSQGPTGGWTEAFF
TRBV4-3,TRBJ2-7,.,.,TGCGCCAGCAGCCAAGATTTCACGACCTCCTACGAGCAGTACTTC,CASSQDFTTSYEQYF
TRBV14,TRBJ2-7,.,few,TGTGCCAGCAGCCAAGATTGGTCCAGGGTCTACGAGCAGTACTTC,CASSQDWSRVYEQYF
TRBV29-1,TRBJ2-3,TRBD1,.,TGCAGCGTTCGCGGGACAGGGGGTATCACAGATACGCAGTATTTT,CSVRGTGGITDTQYF
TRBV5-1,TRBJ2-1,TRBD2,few,TGCGCCAGCAGGACTAGCGGGGTGAATGAGCAGTTCTTC,CASRTSGVNEQFF
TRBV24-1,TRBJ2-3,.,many,TGTGCCACCAGTGACAGCACAGATACGCAGTATTTT,CATSDSTDTQYF
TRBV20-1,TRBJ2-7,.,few,TGCAGTGCGACGCGGGACATTGTTTCGCGCTACGAGCAGTACTTC,CSATRDIVSRYEQYF
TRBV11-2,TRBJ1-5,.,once,TGTGCCAGCAGCTCAGTGGAAAACCAGCCCCAGCATTTT,CASSSVENQPQHF
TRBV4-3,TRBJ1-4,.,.,TGCGCCAGCAGCCAAGCACACAGACTGCTTAATGAAAAACTGTTTTTT,CASSQAHRLLNEKLFF
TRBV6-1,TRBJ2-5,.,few,TGTGCCAGCAGGAGCCCAGGCGGGGAGACCCAGTACTTC,CASRSPGGETQYF
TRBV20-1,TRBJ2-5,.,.,TGCAGTGCTACCTCAAGGACAGAGAGCTACAATGAGCAGTACTTC,CSATSRTESYNEQYF
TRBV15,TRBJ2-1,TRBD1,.,TGTGCCACCAGCAGAGGGAAGGGGGCGCGTAATGAGCAGTTCTTC,CATSRGKGARNEQFF